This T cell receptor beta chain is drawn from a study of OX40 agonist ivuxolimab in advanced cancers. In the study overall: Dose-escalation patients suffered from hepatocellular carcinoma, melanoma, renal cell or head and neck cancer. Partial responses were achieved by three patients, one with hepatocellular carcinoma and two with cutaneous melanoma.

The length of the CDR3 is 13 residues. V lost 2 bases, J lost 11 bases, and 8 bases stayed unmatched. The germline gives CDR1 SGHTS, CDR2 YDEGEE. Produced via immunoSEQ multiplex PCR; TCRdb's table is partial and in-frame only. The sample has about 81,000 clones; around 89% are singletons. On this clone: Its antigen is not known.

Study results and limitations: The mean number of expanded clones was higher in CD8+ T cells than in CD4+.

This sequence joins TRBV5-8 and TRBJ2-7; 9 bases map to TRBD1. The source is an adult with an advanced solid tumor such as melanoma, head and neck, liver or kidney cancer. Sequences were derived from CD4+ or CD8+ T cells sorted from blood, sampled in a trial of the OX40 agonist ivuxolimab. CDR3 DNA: TGTGCCAGCAGCTTAGACCCGGGACAGGGCGAGTACTTC. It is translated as CASSLDPGQGEYF.